These 4 T cell receptor beta chains originate from one sample sequenced in a study of T-cell reconstitution after alpha-beta-depleted transplantation in children. This sample's TCRbeta library carried unique molecular identifier barcodes. TCRdb used MiXCR to reprocess the PCR reads, holding one entry per CDR3 protein. The sample has hundreds of thousands of distinct CDR3 sequences, almost 10% seen once. The starting material was PBMCs from the stem cell graft donor, obtained from the stem cell graft. Receptors were obtained from a human donor who donated a stem cell graft to a child with SCID.

The V and J genes are TRBV27 and TRBJ2-6; a weak D match, TRBD1 (6 bases). Trimming cost V 3 bases and J 4 bases, with 13 bases left between them. Germline loops: CDR1 MNHEY, CDR2 SMNVEV (reference sequence). The length of the CDR3 is 16 residues. The CDR3 spells CASSFKQGAGANVLTF. Written as DNA, the CDR3 is TGTGCCAGCAGTTTCAAACAGGGAGCCGGGGCCAACGTCCTGACTTTC.

In its sample, this clonotype was seen a few times. This sequence joins TRBV7-6 and TRBJ1-3, with TRBD1 matching 7 bases. V dropped 1 base and J dropped 0; count of bases not matched to a gene: 9. CDR3 length: 18 amino acids. The germline gives CDR1 SGHVS, CDR2 FNYEAQ. CDR3 sequence (DNA): TGTGCCAGCAGCTTAGGGGTTTGGGACAGCAACTCTGGAAACACCATATATTTT. As protein: CASSLGVWDSNSGNTIYF.

V and J are TRBV10-3 and TRBJ1-2; D not certain. The CDR3 runs to 14 residues. Per germline, CDR1 ENHRY and CDR2 SYGVKD. V dropped 2 bases and J dropped 5 bases, with 12 bases sitting between them. This CDR3 reads CAISETVNLYGYTF. CDR3 DNA: TGTGCCATCAGTGAGACCGTCAATCTTTATGGCTACACCTTC.

The chain joins TRBV29-1 to TRBJ2-3; 9 nucleotides agree with TRBD2. V dropped 7 bases and J dropped 2; count of bases not matched to a gene: 10. Germline V gene data show CDR1 as SQVTM and CDR2 as ANQGSEA. This CDR3 has 15 residues. CDR3 residues: CSARGAGGSTDTQYF. As DNA, the CDR3 is TGCAGCGCCCGGGGCGCGGGGGGGTCCACAGATACGCAGTATTTT.